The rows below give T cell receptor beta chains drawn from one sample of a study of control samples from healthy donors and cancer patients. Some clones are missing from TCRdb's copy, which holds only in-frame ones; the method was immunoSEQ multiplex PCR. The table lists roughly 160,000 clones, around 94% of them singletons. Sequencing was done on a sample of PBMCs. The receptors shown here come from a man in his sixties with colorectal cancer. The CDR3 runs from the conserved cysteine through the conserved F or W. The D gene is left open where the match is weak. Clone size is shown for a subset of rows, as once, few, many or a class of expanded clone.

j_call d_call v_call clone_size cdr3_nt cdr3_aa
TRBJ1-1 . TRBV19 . TGTGCCAGTAGTATAGGAACGGGTAACACTGAAGCTTTCTTT CASSIGTGNTEAFF
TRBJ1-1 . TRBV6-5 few TGTGCCAGCAGGACGACAGCAATGAACACTGAAGCTTTCTTT CASRTTAMNTEAFF
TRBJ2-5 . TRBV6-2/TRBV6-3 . TGTGCCAGCAGTTACGAAGGAGGTCTTCAAGAGACCCAGTACTTC CASSYEGGLQETQYF
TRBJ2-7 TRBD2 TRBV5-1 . TGCGCCAGCAGCTTGGCAAGAGGGACTAGCGGGATCTACGAGCAGTACTTC CASSLARGTSGIYEQYF
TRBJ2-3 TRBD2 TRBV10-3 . TGTGCCATCAGGCCGACTAGCGCATCGGACACAGATACGCAGTATTTT CAIRPTSASDTDTQYF
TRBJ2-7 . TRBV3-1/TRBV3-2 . TGTGCCAGCAGCCAAGGGGCGGCGGCCGGTTCCGAGCAGTACTTC CASSQGAAAGSEQYF
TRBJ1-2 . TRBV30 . TGTGCCTGGGTACAGCAGCTCTATGGCTACACCTTC CAWVQQLYGYTF
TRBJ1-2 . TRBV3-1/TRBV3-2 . TGTGCCAGCAGCCAAGCATCTGTGGGAGGGGTTCTCCATGGCTACACCTTC CASSQASVGGVLHGYTF
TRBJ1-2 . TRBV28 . TGTGCCAGCACCCCCACCGGGGCTCAGAACTATGGCTACACCTTC CASTPTGAQNYGYTF
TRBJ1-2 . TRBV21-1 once TGTGCCAGCAGCATCGGACAGGGACCTTATGGCTACACCTTC CASSIGQGPYGYTF
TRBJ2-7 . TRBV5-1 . TGCGCCAGCAGCCCGGAATGGGACGAGCAGTACTTC CASSPEWDEQYF
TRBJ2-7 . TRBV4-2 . TGTGCCAGCAGCCAAGATCTCCGGGGGAATGTATACGAGCAGTACTTC CASSQDLRGNVYEQYF
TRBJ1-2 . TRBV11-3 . TGTGCCAGCAGCCCTTTTGGAGCCCCTACTAACTATGGCTACACCTTC CASSPFGAPTNYGYTF
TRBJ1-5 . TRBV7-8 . TGTGCCAGCAGCTTAGACGGCAATCAGCCCCAGCATTTT CASSLDGNQPQHF
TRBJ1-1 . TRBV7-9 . TGTGCCAGCAGCCGCGGCAACACTGAAGCTTTCTTT CASSRGNTEAFF
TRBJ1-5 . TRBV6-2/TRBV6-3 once TGTGCCAGCAGTTACGGCACAGGCAATCAGCCCCAGCATTTT CASSYGTGNQPQHF
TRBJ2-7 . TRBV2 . TGTGCCAGCAGCGAGATGACGGGCGAGCAGTACTTC CASSEMTGEQYF
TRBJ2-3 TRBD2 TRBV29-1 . TGCAGCGTTGAAGGCATAGCGGGGGGCCCACCAGATACGCAGTATTTT CSVEGIAGGPPDTQYF
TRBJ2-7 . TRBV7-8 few TGTGCCAGCAGCTTAGGGGGCGGGGCCTACGAGCAGTACTTC CASSLGGGAYEQYF
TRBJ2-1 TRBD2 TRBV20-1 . TGCAGTGCTAGTGTCGGCGGGGGGGGAAATGAGCAGTTCTTC CSASVGGGGNEQFF
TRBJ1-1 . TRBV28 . TGTGCCAGCAGCTGGAACACTGAAGCTTTCTTT CASSWNTEAFF
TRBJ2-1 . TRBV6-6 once TGTGCCAGCAGTCACCCTAGAGGGGGGCCCGGTAATGAGCAGTTCTTC CASSHPRGGPGNEQFF
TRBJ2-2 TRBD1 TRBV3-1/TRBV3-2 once TGTGCCAGCAGGTCAGGGGGCGCAAGGACCGGGGAGCTGTTTTTT CASRSGGARTGELFF
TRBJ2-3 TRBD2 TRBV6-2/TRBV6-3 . TGTGCCAGCAGCCAAAGTTTAGCGGGGGGCCAGGATACGCAGTATTTT CASSQSLAGGQDTQYF
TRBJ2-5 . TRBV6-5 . TGTGCCAGCGGTCAAGAGACCCAGTACTTC CASGQETQYF
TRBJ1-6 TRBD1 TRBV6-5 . TGTGCCAGCAGTCCCGACAGGGGGGTTTCACCCCTCCACTTT CASSPDRGVSPLHF
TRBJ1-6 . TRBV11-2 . TGTGCCAGCAGCTTAGTGGGGGCGAGTTCACCCCTCCACTTT CASSLVGASSPLHF
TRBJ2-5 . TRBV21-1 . TGTGCCAGCAGCAAAGTAGAGGCGGGGGCCGAAGAGACCCAGTACTTC CASSKVEAGAEETQYF
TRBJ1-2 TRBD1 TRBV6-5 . TGTGCCAGCAGGGTGGGACAGCCCTATGGCTACACCTTC CASRVGQPYGYTF
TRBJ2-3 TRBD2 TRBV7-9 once TGTGCCAGCAGGGCTGCGGGGGGGACAGATACGCAGTATTTT CASRAAGGTDTQYF
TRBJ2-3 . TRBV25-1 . TGTGCCAGCAGAGTAACAGATACGCAGTATTTT CASRVTDTQYF
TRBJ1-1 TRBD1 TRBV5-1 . TGCGCCAGCAGCAGCCGAGGGGGCGTCTCTGAAGCTTTCTTT CASSSRGGVSEAFF
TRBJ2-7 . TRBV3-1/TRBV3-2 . TGTGCCAGCAGCCAGGCCAGCGAAGAGAGCTCCTACGAGCAGTACTTC CASSQASEESSYEQYF
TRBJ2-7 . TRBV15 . TGTGCCACCAGTCGAGGGGAAGCTGGCGGGCAGTACTTC CATSRGEAGGQYF
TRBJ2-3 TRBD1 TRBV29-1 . TGCAGCGCCGGGCGACAGGGATCCACAGATACGCAGTATTTT CSAGRQGSTDTQYF
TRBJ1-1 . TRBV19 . TGTGCCAGTAGTATAGATCGGGTGGGGGCGAGGAACACTGAAGCTTTCTTT CASSIDRVGARNTEAFF
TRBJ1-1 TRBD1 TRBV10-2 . TGCGCCAGCAGTCGGGATTTGGGAGGACAGGGGTCTCCCTCGAACACTGAAGCTTTCTTT CASSRDLGGQGSPSNTEAFF
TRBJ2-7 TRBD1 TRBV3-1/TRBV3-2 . TGTGCCAGCAGCCAAGAAGGGACAGCCCCGTACGAGCAGTACTTC CASSQEGTAPYEQYF
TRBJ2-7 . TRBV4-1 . TGCGCCAGCAGCCAAGGTTCTTTTCGCAGGGGGGACGAGCAGTACTTC CASSQGSFRRGDEQYF
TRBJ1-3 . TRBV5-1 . TGCGCCAGCCGCAACTCTGGAAACACCATATATTTT CASRNSGNTIYF
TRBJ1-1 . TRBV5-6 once TGTGCCAGCAGCTTGGAGGGCGCTAACACTGAAGCTTTCTTT CASSLEGANTEAFF
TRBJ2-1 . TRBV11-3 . TGTGCCAGCAGCTTCCGGACTGGGGGTGGTGAGCAGTTCTTC CASSFRTGGGEQFF
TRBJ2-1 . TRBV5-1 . TGCGCCAGCAGCTTGGCCCGACGGGCTGTCGATGAGCAGTTCTTC CASSLARRAVDEQFF
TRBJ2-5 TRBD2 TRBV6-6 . TGTGCCAGCAGTCTTGTCCCCGGGGGGAGCCTCCAAGAGACCCAGTACTTC CASSLVPGGSLQETQYF
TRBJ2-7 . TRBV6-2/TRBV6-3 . TGTGCCAGCAGTTACGCGGGAAAGACAGGGTTGTCCTACGAGCAGTACTTC CASSYAGKTGLSYEQYF
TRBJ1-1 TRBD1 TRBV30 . TGTGCCTGGAGTCCGCTAACAGGGGGGTACACTGAAGCTTTCTTT CAWSPLTGGYTEAFF
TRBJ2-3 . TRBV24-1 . TGTGCCACCAGTGACCCCCTCACTAATACGCAGTATTTT CATSDPLTNTQYF
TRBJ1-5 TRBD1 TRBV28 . TGTGCCAGCAGTTTGGGGACAGTACATCAGCCCCAGCATTTT CASSLGTVHQPQHF
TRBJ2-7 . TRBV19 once TGTGCCAGTAGTAGCCGTTGGGAGCAGTACTTC CASSSRWEQYF
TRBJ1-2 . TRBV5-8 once TGTGCCAGCAGCTTGGACGGCAGGGTGAACTATGGCTACACCTTC CASSLDGRVNYGYTF
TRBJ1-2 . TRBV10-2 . TGCGCCAGCACCGAGGGGGTATTGGGATATGGCTACACCTTC CASTEGVLGYGYTF
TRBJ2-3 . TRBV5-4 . TGTGCCAGCATACCTGGGGGGGCGGGAACAGATACGCAGTATTTT CASIPGGAGTDTQYF
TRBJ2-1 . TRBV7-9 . TGTGCCAGCAGCTTAGGGGGGACACGTTACAATGAGCAGTTCTTC CASSLGGTRYNEQFF
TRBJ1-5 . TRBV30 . TGTGCCTGGAGTACTACAGAAAATCAGCCCCAGCATTTT CAWSTTENQPQHF